This TCR beta chain was captured in a study of glioma-infiltrating T cells. Study details: Glioblastomas were WHO grade IV, sampled at first diagnosis; low-grade were grade II. Blood libraries targeted about 4- to 10-fold coverage of roughly 1 million T cells.

Germline values: CDR1 MDHEN, CDR2 SYDVKM. V shed 3 bases and J 0 bases; nucleotides not matched to a gene: 0. CDR3 length: 15 residues. Study-level findings and limits: Shared blood CDR3 signature motifs marked patients with low tissue-blood divergence. Above-expected tissue-blood divergence occurred in all gliomas, most in low-grade ones.

TCR alpha and beta CDR3 regions were amplified from RNA using iRepertoire nested multiplex PCR. MiXCR was run by TCRdb on the multiplex PCR reads, yielding one entry per CDR3 protein. The sample shows about 410,000 distinct CDR3 sequences, roughly two fifths of them seen only once. Details on this clonotype: The antigen remains unidentified. A much larger clone is a single base away; this may be a read error. The CDR3 ends on some other residue instead of the conserved phenylalanine or tryptophan, so this is likely a read error.

This sequence was found in a human donor with low-grade glioma or glioblastoma, undergoing nonglioma brain surgery, or in good health (not recorded which). Sequencing was performed on glioma tissue, nonneoplastic brain tissue, or PBMCs (not recorded which). The chain links TRBV28 to TRBJ2-3, with 10 nucleotides matching TRBD2. The CDR3 reads CASSFSGRSTDTQYY. CDR3 sequence (DNA): TGTGCCAGCAGTTTTAGCGGGAGGAGCACAGATACGCAGTATTAT.